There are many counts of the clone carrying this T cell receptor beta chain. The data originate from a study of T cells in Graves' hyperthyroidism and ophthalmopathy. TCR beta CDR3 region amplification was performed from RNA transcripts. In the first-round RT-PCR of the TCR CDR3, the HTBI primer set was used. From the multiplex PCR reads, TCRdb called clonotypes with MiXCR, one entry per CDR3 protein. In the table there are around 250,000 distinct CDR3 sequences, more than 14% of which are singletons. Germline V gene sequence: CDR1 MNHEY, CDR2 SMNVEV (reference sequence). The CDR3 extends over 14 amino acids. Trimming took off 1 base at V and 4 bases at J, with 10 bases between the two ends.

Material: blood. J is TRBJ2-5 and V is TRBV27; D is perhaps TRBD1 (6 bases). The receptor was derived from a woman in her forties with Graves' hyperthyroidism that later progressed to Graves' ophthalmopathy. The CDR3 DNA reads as TGTGCCAGCAGTTTATTAGGGGGAAGAGAGACCCAGTACTTC. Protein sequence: CASSLLGGRETQYF.